This TCR beta chain was identified in a study of CD8 T cells in ankylosing spondylitis. Overall study results and limits: Researchers report that disease-linked clones proved CD8+ and relatively rare in peripheral blood. The study looked at matched synovial fluid samples from ankylosing spondylitis patients. Disease-linked clones were reported to be significantly enriched there. Seemingly characteristic of ankylosing spondylitis blood was a TCR beta motif consisting of under 10 highly homologous variants.

With regard to this clonotype: No antigen is known for it.

In making TCR beta libraries, quantitative 5'-RACE with molecular barcodes was used. TCRdb itself ran the 5' RACE reads through MiXCR, one entry per CDR3 protein. The data hold roughly 280,000 distinct CDR3 sequences, with roughly 20% observed a single time. The germline V gene has CDR1 SGHTA and CDR2 FQGNSA. Deletions cut 2 bases from V and 4 bases from J, with 11 bases between. The CDR3 extends over 14 amino acids. Specimen: blood, either unsorted or a sorted T cell fraction (not recorded which). The rearrangement links TRBV7-2 to TRBJ1-2, with unresolved D. The TCR sequence derives from a male donor with ankylosing spondylitis or in good health (not recorded which). CDR3 loop: CASSLTQPRYGYTF. CDR3 DNA sequence: TGTGCCAGCAGCTTAACCCAGCCTCGCTATGGCTACACCTTC. Full variable domain (remainder filled in from reference TRBV7-2 and TRBJ1-2): GAGVSQSPSNKVTEKGKDVELRCDPISGHTALYWYRQSLGQGLEFLIYFQGNSAPDKSGLPSDRFSAERTGGSVSTLTIQRTQQEDSAVYLCASSLTQPRYGYTFGSGTRLTVV.